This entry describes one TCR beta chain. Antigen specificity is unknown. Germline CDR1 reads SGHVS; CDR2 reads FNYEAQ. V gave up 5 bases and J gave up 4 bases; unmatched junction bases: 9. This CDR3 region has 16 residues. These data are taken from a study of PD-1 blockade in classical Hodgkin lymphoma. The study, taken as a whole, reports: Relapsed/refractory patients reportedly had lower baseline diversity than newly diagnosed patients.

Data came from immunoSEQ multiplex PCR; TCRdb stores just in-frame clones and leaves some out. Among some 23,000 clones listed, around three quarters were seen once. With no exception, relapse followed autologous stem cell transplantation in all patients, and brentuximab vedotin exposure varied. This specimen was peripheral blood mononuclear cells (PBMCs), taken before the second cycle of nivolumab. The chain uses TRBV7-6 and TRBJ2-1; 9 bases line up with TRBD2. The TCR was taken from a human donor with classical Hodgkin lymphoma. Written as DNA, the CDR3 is TGTGCCAGCAGCGCTAGCGGGGCCCTCCTTTACAATGAGCAGTTCTTC. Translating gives CASSASGALLYNEQFF.